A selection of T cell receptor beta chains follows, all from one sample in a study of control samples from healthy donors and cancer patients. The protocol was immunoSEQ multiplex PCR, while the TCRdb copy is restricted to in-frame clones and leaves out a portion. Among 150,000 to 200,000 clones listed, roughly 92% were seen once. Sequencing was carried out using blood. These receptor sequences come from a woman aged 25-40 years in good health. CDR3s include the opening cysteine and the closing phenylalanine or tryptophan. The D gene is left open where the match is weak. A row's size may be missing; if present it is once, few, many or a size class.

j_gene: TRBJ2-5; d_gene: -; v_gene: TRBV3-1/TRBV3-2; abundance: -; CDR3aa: CASSQGGWQVGETQYF; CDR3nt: TGTGCCAGCAGCCAAGGCGGCTGGCAAGTGGGAGAGACCCAGTACTTC
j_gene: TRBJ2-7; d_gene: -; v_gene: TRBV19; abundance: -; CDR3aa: CASSIGATYEQYF; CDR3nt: TGTGCCAGTAGTATAGGGGCCACCTACGAGCAGTACTTC
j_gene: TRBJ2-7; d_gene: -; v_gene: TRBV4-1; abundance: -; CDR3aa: CASSALWGRREQYF; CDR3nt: TGCGCCAGCAGCGCCCTCTGGGGACGAAGGGAGCAGTACTTC
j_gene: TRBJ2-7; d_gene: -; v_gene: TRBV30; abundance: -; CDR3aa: CAWRRSFYEQYF; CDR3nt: TGTGCCTGGAGGCGTTCCTTCTACGAGCAGTACTTC
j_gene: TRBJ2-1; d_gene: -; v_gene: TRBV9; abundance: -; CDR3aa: CASSDEGVNEQFF; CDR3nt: TGTGCCAGCAGCGACGAAGGGGTTAATGAGCAGTTCTTC
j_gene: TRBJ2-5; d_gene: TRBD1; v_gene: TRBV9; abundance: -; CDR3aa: CASSTTGNQETQYF; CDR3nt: TGTGCCAGCAGCACGACAGGGAACCAAGAGACCCAGTACTTC
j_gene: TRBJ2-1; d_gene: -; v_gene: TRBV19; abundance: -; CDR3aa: CASSIMGPKAYNEQFF; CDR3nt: TGTGCCAGTAGTATCATGGGGCCGAAGGCATACAATGAGCAGTTCTTC
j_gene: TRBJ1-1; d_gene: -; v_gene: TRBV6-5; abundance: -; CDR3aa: CASSYSFGTSAEAFF; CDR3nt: TGCGCCAGCAGTTACTCGTTCGGTACTTCGGCTGAAGCTTTCTTT
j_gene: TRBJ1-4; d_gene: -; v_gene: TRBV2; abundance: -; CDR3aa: CASRFDGSNEKLFF; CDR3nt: TGTGCCAGCAGATTCGACGGATCTAATGAAAAACTGTTTTTT
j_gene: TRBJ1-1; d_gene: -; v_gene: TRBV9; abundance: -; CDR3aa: CASSVERGTEAFF; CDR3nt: TGTGCCAGCAGCGTAGAGAGGGGGACTGAAGCTTTCTTT
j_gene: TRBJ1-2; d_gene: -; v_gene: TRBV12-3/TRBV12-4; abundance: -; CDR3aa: CASGFGTDGYTF; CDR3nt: TGTGCCAGCGGATTTGGGACCGACGGCTACACCTTC
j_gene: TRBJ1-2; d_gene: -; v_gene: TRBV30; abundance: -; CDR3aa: CAWSGEGANYGYTF; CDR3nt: TGTGCCTGGAGTGGGGAAGGGGCTAACTATGGCTACACCTTC
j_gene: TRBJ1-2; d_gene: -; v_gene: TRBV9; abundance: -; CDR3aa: CASSVMGAVSDGYTF; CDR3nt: TGTGCCAGCAGCGTAATGGGAGCGGTTTCGGATGGCTACACCTTC
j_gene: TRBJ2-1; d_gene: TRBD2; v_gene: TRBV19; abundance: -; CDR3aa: CASSKGTSIVYNEQFF; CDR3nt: TGTGCCAGTAGTAAAGGGACTAGCATTGTCTACAATGAGCAGTTCTTC
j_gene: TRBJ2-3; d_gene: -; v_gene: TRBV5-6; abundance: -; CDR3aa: CASSLGTVTSTDTQYF; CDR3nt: TGTGCCAGCAGCTTGGGGACAGTCACTAGCACAGATACGCAGTATTTT
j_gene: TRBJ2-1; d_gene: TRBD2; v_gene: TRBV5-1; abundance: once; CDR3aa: CASSSEAGLGVYEQFF; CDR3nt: TGCGCCAGCAGCTCGGAGGCAGGACTAGGAGTATATGAGCAGTTCTTC
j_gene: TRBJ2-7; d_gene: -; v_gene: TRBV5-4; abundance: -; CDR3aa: CASSWGGAGAYEQYF; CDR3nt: TGTGCCAGCAGCTGGGGCGGGGCAGGTGCGTACGAGCAGTACTTC
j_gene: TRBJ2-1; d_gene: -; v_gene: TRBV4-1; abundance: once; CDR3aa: CASSQDSRNEQFF; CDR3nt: TGCGCCAGCAGCCAAGATAGCCGCAATGAGCAGTTCTTC
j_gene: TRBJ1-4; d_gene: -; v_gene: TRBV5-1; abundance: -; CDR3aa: CASSLQASSTNEKLFF; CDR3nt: TGCGCCAGCAGCTTACAGGCAAGTTCAACTAATGAAAAACTGTTTTTT
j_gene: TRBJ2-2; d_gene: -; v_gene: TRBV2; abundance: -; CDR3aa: CASRESGELFF; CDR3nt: TGTGCCAGCAGGGAAAGCGGGGAGCTGTTTTTT
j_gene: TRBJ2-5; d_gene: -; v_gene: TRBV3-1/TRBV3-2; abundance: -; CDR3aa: CASSQGRQETQYF; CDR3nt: TGTGCCAGCAGCCAAGGAAGACAAGAGACCCAGTACTTC
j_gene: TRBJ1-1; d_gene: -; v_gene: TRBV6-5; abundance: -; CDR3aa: CASSSHDRNTEAFF; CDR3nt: TGTGCCAGCAGTTCCCATGACAGGAACACTGAAGCTTTCTTT
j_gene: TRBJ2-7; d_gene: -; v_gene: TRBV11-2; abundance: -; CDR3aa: CASSFPSRETRYEQYF; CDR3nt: TGTGCCAGCAGCTTCCCAAGCCGCGAAACCCGCTACGAGCAGTACTTC
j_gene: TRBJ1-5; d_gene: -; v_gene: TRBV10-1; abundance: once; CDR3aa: CASSEPDSYSNQPQHF; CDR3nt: TGCGCCAGCAGTGAACCGGACAGTTATAGCAATCAGCCCCAGCATTTT
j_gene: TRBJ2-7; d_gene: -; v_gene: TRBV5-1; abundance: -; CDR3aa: CASSLHLGGYEQYF; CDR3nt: TGCGCCAGCAGCTTGCATTTGGGGGGATACGAGCAGTACTTC
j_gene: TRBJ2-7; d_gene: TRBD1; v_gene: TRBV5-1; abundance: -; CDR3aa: CASSDQPGQAQEQYF; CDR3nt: TGCGCCAGCAGCGACCAGCCGGGACAGGCTCAGGAGCAGTACTTC
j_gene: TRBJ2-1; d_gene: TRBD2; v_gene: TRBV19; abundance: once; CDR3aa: CASSISRENNEQFF; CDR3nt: TGTGCCAGTAGTATATCGCGGGAGAACAATGAGCAGTTCTTC